The rows below give T cell receptor beta chains drawn from one sample of a study of T cell repertoires in cytomegalovirus infection. TCRdb reprocessed the reads with MiXCR, giving one entry per CDR3 protein. Among just over 150,000 distinct CDR3 sequences listed, about a quarter were seen once. Sequences were obtained from PBMCs. These receptors all stem from a human donor in good health (CMV status not recorded). Some clones in this sample may be carry-over from other donors' samples. CDR3s include the opening cysteine and the closing phenylalanine or tryptophan. The D gene is left open where the match is weak. Some rows mark clone size as missing; the rest say once, few, many or name a class of expanded clone.

V	size	J	D	CDR3	DNA
TRBV7-9	many	TRBJ2-3	NA	CARSGASTDTQYF	TGTGCCAGATCAGGAGCGAGCACAGATACGCAGTATTTT
TRBV9	few	TRBJ2-7	NA	CASSVGTDSYEQYF	TGTGCCAGCAGCGTAGGGACGGATTCCTACGAGCAGTACTTC
TRBV20-1	NA	TRBJ2-7	NA	CSAGRTDRSYEQYF	TGCAGTGCCGGCCGGACAGACCGATCCTACGAGCAGTACTTC
TRBV7-9	NA	TRBJ1-1	NA	CASSLVLVGRRKNTEAFF	TGTGCCAGCAGCTTAGTACTTGTTGGGAGACGGAAGAACACTGAAGCTTTCTTT
TRBV7-8	many	TRBJ1-4	NA	CASSLLGATNEKLFF	TGTGCCAGCAGCTTACTAGGGGCAACTAATGAAAAACTGTTTTTT
TRBV12-3/TRBV12-4	few	TRBJ1-6	NA	CASSLESVDSPLHF	TGTGCCAGCAGTTTAGAATCTGTTGATTCACCCCTCCACTTT
TRBV5-6	few	TRBJ2-5	TRBD2	CASSGTSGSRETQYF	TGTGCCAGCAGTGGGACTAGCGGGAGTAGGGAGACCCAGTACTTC
TRBV12-3/TRBV12-4	few	TRBJ2-2	TRBD2	CASRAQREFTGELFF	TGTGCCAGCAGAGCCCAGCGGGAGTTCACCGGGGAGCTGTTTTTT
TRBV28	NA	TRBJ2-3	TRBD1	CAIRQGATDTQYF	TGTGCCATCCGACAGGGGGCCACAGATACGCAGTATTTT
TRBV6-5	few	TRBJ2-3	TRBD2	CASSFSGLAGDTQYF	TGTGCCAGCAGTTTCTCGGGACTAGCGGGAGATACGCAGTATTTT
TRBV7-2	many	TRBJ2-2	TRBD2	CASSSGLAVLTGELFF	TGTGCCAGCAGCTCGGGACTAGCGGTCCTCACCGGGGAGCTGTTTTTT
TRBV6-2/TRBV6-3	few	TRBJ2-1	NA	CASSYFTRGEQFF	TGTGCCAGCAGTTACTTTACTAGAGGTGAGCAGTTCTTC
TRBV29-1	NA	TRBJ2-1	TRBD2	CSGKTSGGTTIF	TGCAGCGGCAAGACTAGCGGGGGGACCACTATCTTC
TRBV7-8	few	TRBJ1-5	TRBD1	CASSTLNRGTFNQPQHF	TGTGCCAGCAGCACCCTTAACAGGGGGACGTTCAATCAGCCCCAGCATTTT
TRBV10-3	NA	TRBJ2-5	NA	CAISDVETQETQYF	TGTGCCATCAGTGACGTCGAGACTCAAGAGACCCAGTACTTC
TRBV7-2	NA	TRBJ1-1	NA	CASSLDILTEAFF	TGTGCCAGCAGCTTAGATATTTTAACTGAAGCTTTCTTT
TRBV5-1	few	TRBJ1-2	NA	CASSLVGVNGYTF	TGCGCCAGCAGCTTGGTCGGGGTGAATGGCTACACCTTC
TRBV30	NA	TRBJ1-3	NA	CAWSIGTGNTIYF	TGTGCCTGGAGTATAGGGACTGGAAACACCATATATTTT
TRBV12-3/TRBV12-4	NA	TRBJ1-1	NA	CASSFGGNAEAFF	TGTGCCAGCAGTTTTGGGGGGAACGCTGAAGCTTTCTTT
TRBV7-2	few	TRBJ2-1	NA	CASSLEGTYHRRNEQFF	TGTGCCAGCAGCTTAGAGGGGACCTACCACAGACGGAATGAGCAGTTCTTC
TRBV4-1	few	TRBJ2-7	NA	CASSQDSGLVGEQYF	TGCGCCAGCAGCCAAGATTCTGGGTTAGTTGGGGAGCAGTACTTC
TRBV28	many	TRBJ1-1	NA	CASSFSLNTEAFF	TGTGCCAGCAGTTTTTCCCTGAACACTGAAGCTTTCTTT
TRBV20-1	NA	TRBJ1-2	TRBD1	CSARVRGQGDGYTF	TGCAGTGCTAGAGTTAGGGGACAGGGCGATGGCTACACCTTC
TRBV28	NA	TRBJ2-3	NA	CASSPVTGRTTDTQYF	TGTGCCAGCAGTCCAGTGACAGGGAGGACCACAGATACGCAGTATTTT
TRBV19	NA	TRBJ2-1	TRBD2	CASSEASGRASYNEQFF	TGTGCCAGTAGTGAGGCTAGCGGGAGGGCCTCCTACAATGAGCAGTTCTTC
TRBV18	NA	TRBJ1-1	TRBD1	CASSLRGQGGIMNTEAFF	TGTGCCAGCTCACTTCGCGGACAGGGGGGGATCATGAACACTGAAGCTTTCTTT
TRBV4-1	few	TRBJ2-1	NA	CASSQVARDNEQFF	TGCGCCAGCAGCCAAGTTGCCAGGGACAATGAGCAGTTCTTC
TRBV28	few	TRBJ1-1	TRBD1	CASSFRSGGNTEAFF	TGTGCCAGCAGTTTCCGTTCAGGGGGGAACACTGAAGCTTTCTTT
TRBV19	NA	TRBJ1-1	NA	CASSIPNTEAFF	TGTGCCAGTAGTATCCCTAACACTGAAGCTTTCTTT
TRBV25-1	NA	TRBJ2-5	NA	CASSELGWLARPQETQYF	TGTGCCAGCAGTGAATTAGGTTGGCTAGCGAGACCTCAAGAGACCCAGTACTTC
TRBV6-5	few	TRBJ2-3	NA	CASSLSGYEEDTQYF	TGTGCCAGCAGTTTGAGCGGTTACGAGGAGGATACGCAGTATTTT
TRBV7-6	many	TRBJ2-5	TRBD1	CASSLGSWTGVFETQYF	TGTGCCAGCAGCTTAGGTTCTTGGACAGGGGTTTTCGAGACCCAGTACTTC
TRBV7-9	NA	TRBJ2-3	NA	CASSAGMFSTDTQYF	TGTGCCAGCAGCGCCGGGATGTTTAGCACAGATACGCAGTATTTT
TRBV4-3	NA	TRBJ2-5	NA	CASSQGVGIQETQYF	TGCGCCAGCAGCCAGGGGGTGGGAATCCAAGAGACCCAGTACTTC
TRBV12-3/TRBV12-4	NA	TRBJ1-1	NA	CASSRTEFGAFF	TGTGCCAGCAGCCGGACAGAATTTGGAGCTTTCTTT
TRBV7-8	few	TRBJ1-1	NA	CASSREMNTEAFF	TGTGCCAGCAGCCGAGAGATGAACACTGAAGCTTTCTTT
TRBV12-3/TRBV12-4	few	TRBJ2-2	NA	CASSLQGVTGELFF	TGTGCCAGCAGTTTACAAGGAGTCACCGGGGAGCTGTTTTTT
TRBV6-5	many	TRBJ2-7	TRBD2	CASSLTSGGTYEQYF	TGTGCCAGCAGTTTGACTAGCGGGGGTACCTACGAGCAGTACTTC
TRBV7-3	NA	TRBJ2-1	NA	CASSFGTRRDEQFF	TGTGCCAGCAGCTTTGGGACACGGCGGGATGAGCAGTTCTTC
TRBV19	NA	TRBJ1-5	TRBD1	CASRPGQHRGQPQHF	TGTGCCAGTAGGCCGGGACAGCATAGGGGTCAGCCCCAGCATTTT
TRBV28	NA	TRBJ2-7	NA	CASSLGVADPYEQYF	TGTGCCAGCAGCCTAGGGGTAGCGGACCCCTACGAGCAGTACTTC
TRBV6-1	NA	TRBJ2-4	TRBD1	CASSDRSTRRDRGHRQYF	TGTGCCAGCAGTGATAGGAGTACACGCCGGGACAGGGGGCACCGGCAGTACTTC
TRBV7-2	many	TRBJ2-7	NA	CASSSTGRGYEQYF	TGTGCCAGCAGCTCGACAGGTCGCGGCTACGAGCAGTACTTC
TRBV5-4	NA	TRBJ2-1	TRBD2	CASSLDLAGGNEQFF	TGTGCCAGCAGCTTGGACCTAGCGGGGGGCAATGAGCAGTTCTTC
TRBV12-3/TRBV12-4	NA	TRBJ2-3	NA	CASRLRQAADTQYF	TGTGCCAGCAGGCTTCGGCAGGCAGCAGATACGCAGTATTTT
TRBV12-3/TRBV12-4	NA	TRBJ2-5	NA	CASRGYEAGNRETQYF	TGTGCCAGCAGGGGGTACGAGGCGGGGAATCGGGAGACCCAGTACTTC
TRBV7-9	few	TRBJ1-4	NA	CASSPGALGDEKLFF	TGTGCCAGCAGCCCAGGCGCACTGGGGGATGAAAAACTGTTTTTT
TRBV29-1	few	TRBJ2-3	NA	CSVVGAADTQYF	TGCAGCGTTGTGGGGGCGGCAGATACGCAGTATTTT
TRBV4-1	NA	TRBJ1-2	NA	CASSQDPGLNGYTF	TGCGCCAGCAGCCAAGACCCAGGGCTTAATGGCTACACCTTC
TRBV7-6	few	TRBJ2-1	TRBD2	CASSLELAGVYNEQFF	TGTGCCAGCAGCTTAGAGCTAGCGGGGGTTTACAATGAGCAGTTCTTC